Shown below are 18 T cell receptor beta chains from a single sample sequenced in a study of a mutant IDH1 vaccine in newly diagnosed glioma. Some clones are missing from TCRdb's copy, which holds only in-frame ones; the method was immunoSEQ multiplex PCR. The sample holds approximately 67,000 clones, more than 70% seen once. Time point defined: baseline, week 1 (first vaccination visit). Treatment defined: pre-vaccination baseline after standard-of-care therapy. Here the sequenced sample was peripheral blood mononuclear cells (PBMCs), taken from a glioma patient treated with radiotherapy, temozolomide or both. These TCRs come from a woman between 18 and 29 years old with glioma. Some clones in this sample may be carry-over from other donors' samples.

This sequence joins TRBV19 and TRBJ1-5; no clear D. The V gene's germline CDR1 is LNHDA and CDR2 SQIVND (reference sequence). This CDR3 has 14 residues. V lost 6 bases and J lost 4, with 13 bases in between. CDR3 protein: CASRGWPANQPQHF. CDR3 DNA: TGTGCCAGTAGGGGGTGGCCCGCTAATCAGCCCCAGCATTTT.

The chain uses TRBV4-1 and TRBJ1-3; D is unclear. Trimming removed 1 base at V and 3 bases at J, with 10 bases between. The germline CDR1 and CDR2 sequences are MGHRA and YSYEKL. The CDR3 is 15 amino acids. CDR3 loop: CASSQGLISGNTIYF. The CDR3 bases are TGCGCCAGCAGCCAAGGACTGATAAGTGGAAACACCATATATTTT.

On this clone itself: The germline gene is not matched at one end of the junction; a read error may be the cause. The chain recombines TRBV6-1 with TRBJ1-4, with D possibly TRBD1 on 5 matching bases. Germline V gene sequence: CDR1 MNHNS, CDR2 SASEGT. This CDR3 has 11 residues. The CDR3: CASSGGTSSLF. CDR3 bases: TGTGCCAGCAGTGGGGGGACTTCCAGCCTCTTT.

This clone was seen only once. V and J are TRBV6-4 and TRBJ2-2; TRBD1 aligns across 8 bases. Germline trimming cut 8 bases from V and 3 bases from J; bases unmatched to any gene: 2. The CDR3 is 13 amino acids. CDR1 and CDR2 from the germline V gene are MRHNA and SNTAGT. The CDR3 DNA reads as TGTGCCAGCGGGGGACAGGACACCGGGGAGCTGTTTTTT. The encoded protein is CASGGQDTGELFF.

This clone was found once. J is TRBJ1-2 and V is TRBV5-6; the D is unclear. This CDR3 has 16 amino acids. V shed 0 bases and J shed 6 bases, with 18 bases lying between them. In germline, CDR1 is SGHDT, CDR2 YYEEEE. The DNA for the CDR3 is TGTGCCAGCAGCTTGGTTACGGGCGGAGCTTCGGATGGCTACACCTTC. This encodes CASSLVTGGASDGYTF. The variable domain in full, completed from reference TRBV5-6 and TRBJ1-2, reads DAGVTQSPTHLIKTRGQQVTLRCSPKSGHDTVSWYQQALGQGPQFIFQYYEEEERQRGNFPDRFSGHQFPNYSSELNVNALLLGDSALYLCASSLVTGGASDGYTFGSGTRLTVV.

The chain employs TRBV19 and TRBJ1-6, with 10 positions matching TRBD1. After removal of 5 bases from V and 6 bases from J, the junction contained 4 bases not matched to a gene. Germline CDR1 is LNHDA and CDR2 is SQIVND (reference sequence). The CDR3 is 15 amino acids. CDR3 in amino acids: CASSWGDRGNSPLHF. CDR3 coding DNA: TGTGCCAGTAGTTGGGGGGACAGGGGTAATTCACCCCTCCACTTT.

The chain links TRBV6-5 to TRBJ2-7; 7 positions match TRBD1. Germline CDR1 and CDR2: MNHEY and SVGAGI. The ends lost 4 bases at V and 0 bases at J; junction bases unmatched: 6. The CDR3 length is 15 residues. CDR3: CASSSGTAFSYEQYF. CDR3 in DNA: TGTGCCAGCAGTTCCGGGACAGCCTTCTCCTACGAGCAGTACTTC.

V gene TRBV5-1 combines with J gene TRBJ2-7; 8 bases agree with TRBD1. CDR1 and CDR2 (germline): SGHRS, YFSETQ. There are 14 residues in the CDR3. The V and J ends lost 3 bases and 4 bases, in that order; junction bases with no gene match: 6. In DNA form, the CDR3 reads TGCGCCAGCAGCTCCAGGGGGCTTCAATACGAGCAGTACTTC. Translation gives CASSSRGLQYEQYF.

This sequence joins TRBV6-1 and TRBJ2-5; possible D gene TRBD1, 6 bases. Germline CDR1 is MNHNS and CDR2 is SASEGT. This CDR3 has 14 amino acids. Trimming shortened V by 4 bases and J by 5 bases, and 14 bases separated the two germline ends. DNA for the CDR3: TGTGCCAGCAGTGGAATTTATCAGGGGGAGACCCAGTACTTC. Translating it yields CASSGIYQGETQYF.

The count of this clone is one. CDR3 residues: CASRITGLDTQYF. In DNA, the CDR3 is TGTGCCAGCAGGATTACAGGGTTAGATACGCAGTATTTT. This sequence joins TRBV2 and TRBJ2-3; possible D gene TRBD1, 6 bases. The V end was cut by 6 bases, the J end by 5 bases, with 12 bases between. The CDR3 sequence is 13 residues long. Germline V gene sequence: CDR1 SNHLY, CDR2 FYNNEI.

The chain links TRBV27 to TRBJ1-1, with a possible D match to TRBD1 (5 bases). The V and J ends lost 2 bases and 4 bases respectively, with 11 bases between them. Germline V CDR1 and CDR2: MNHEY, SMNVEV (reference sequence). The CDR3 has 14 amino acids. The CDR3 sequence: CASSLGGRGTEAFF. In DNA form, the CDR3 reads TGTGCCAGCAGTTTAGGGGGGAGAGGCACTGAAGCTTTCTTT.

The rearrangement joins TRBV5-1 to TRBJ2-7, with D possibly TRBD1 on 6 matching bases. Trimming took 1 base from V and 4 from J, leaving 24 bases between them. The CDR3 is 18 amino acids. CDR1 is SGHRS and CDR2 is YFSETQ in the germline V gene. The CDR3 DNA follows: TGCGCCAGCAGCTTGAGGGGCACAACAGGGAGACGAGGGTACGAGCAGTACTTC. Its translation is CASSLRGTTGRRGYEQYF.

The rearrangement uses TRBV6-1 and TRBJ2-7; TRBD2 matches at 15 bases. Germline V gives CDR1 MNHNS, CDR2 SASEGT. The CDR3 length is 15 residues. V shed 7 bases and J 3 bases; nucleotides not matched to a gene: 4. CDR3: CASTMGLAGGYEQYF. The CDR3 nucleotides read TGTGCCAGCACCATGGGACTAGCGGGAGGCTACGAGCAGTACTTC.

CDR3 bases: TGTGCCAGCAGCCCCCGACAGGGGACGTCCTACGAGCAGTACTTC. This gives the protein CASSPRQGTSYEQYF. The rearrangement uses TRBV7-2 and TRBJ2-7; 8 bases are shared with TRBD1. Germline assignment: CDR1 SGHTA and CDR2 FQGNSA. The CDR3 has 15 residues. The J segment lost 1 base and the V segment lost 5 bases, leaving 7 bases of the junction unmatched. Looking up the rest from reference TRBV7-2 and TRBJ2-7 gives the full variable domain: GAGVSQSPSNKVTEKGKDVELRCDPISGHTALYWYRQSLGQGLEFLIYFQGNSAPDKSGLPSDRFSAERTGGSVSTLTIQRTQQEDSAVYLCASSPRQGTSYEQYFGPGTRLTVT.

The chain couples TRBV2 to TRBJ1-4; 7 nucleotides agree with TRBD1. The CDR3 extends over 15 amino acids. Trimming took 3 bases from V and 3 from J; bases not matched to a gene: 4. Per the germline V gene, CDR1 is SNHLY and CDR2 is FYNNEI. As DNA, the CDR3 is TGTGCCAGCAGTGACCACAGGGGACCTAATGAAAAACTGTTTTTT. Encoded protein: CASSDHRGPNEKLFF.

CDR3 DNA: TGTGCCAGCAGTGAACGTCCTAGCGGGAACACAGATACGCAGTATTTT. Translated, it gives CASSERPSGNTDTQYF. The J gene is TRBJ2-3, the V gene TRBV2; 9 bases line up with TRBD2. The junction had 5 bases not matched to a gene; V was cut back by 2 bases and J by 2 bases. The CDR3 is 16 amino acids. CDR1 is SNHLY and CDR2 is FYNNEI in the germline V gene. The full variable domain, with the rest looked up from reference TRBV2 and TRBJ2-3, is EPEVTQTPSHQVTQMGQEVILRCVPISNHLYFYWYRQILGQKVEFLVSFYNNEISEKSEIFDDQFSVERPDGSNFTLKIRSTKLEDSAMYFCASSERPSGNTDTQYFGPGTRLTVL.

The chain has TRBV5-1 and TRBJ1-2; 7 bases align to TRBD1. Germline trimming cut 1 base from V and 4 bases from J; bases unmatched to any gene: 16. Looked up from germline, CDR1 is SGHRS and CDR2 is YFSETQ. The CDR3 consists of 18 residues. CDR3 amino acids: CASSLWGAGTEDGYGYTF. DNA for the CDR3: TGCGCCAGCAGCTTGTGGGGGGCAGGGACAGAGGATGGCTATGGCTACACCTTC.

The chain couples TRBV23-1 to TRBJ2-5; 9 bases agree with TRBD2. TRBV23-1 is flagged as an ORF with uncertain function. The CDR3 contains 18 residues. Trimming cost V 1 base and J 4 bases; bases outside gene matches: 13. The CDR3: CASSQLWTSAIRGETQYF. The CDR3 DNA sequence: TGCGCCAGCAGTCAATTATGGACTAGCGCCATTCGGGGAGAGACCCAGTACTTC.